This TCR beta chain was identified during a study of blood T cell repertoires in COVID-19. On the study more broadly: The United States, Italy and Spain supplied acute and convalescent COVID-19 samples. T cells, B-cell-depleted T cells, or PBMCs provided the cDNA or gDNA that served as material.

Authors' methods: Amplification of reference gene primers provided the estimated nucleated cell counts. Sequenced by immunoSEQ multiplex PCR; TCRdb stores in-frame clones only, minus some. That table supplies the V and J calls and clone size; D and trimming were determined from the DNA. The data contain 150,000 or so clones, roughly 84% of them singletons. The sample taken for sequencing was peripheral blood. The TCR sequence derives from a man aged 18-30 years with active or convalescent COVID-19.

Here the CDR3 DNA reads TGTGCCAGCAGCTTACAAGGGGTGGGGGGCTACGAGCAGTACTTC. This sequence encodes CASSLQGVGGYEQYF. The chain uses TRBV11-2 and TRBJ2-7; maybe TRBD2 (6 bases). CDR1 SGHAT and CDR2 FQNNGV come from the germline V gene. The CDR3 length is 15 residues. The V and J ends lost 2 bases and 3 bases respectively, with 14 bases between them.